This TCR beta chain was observed in a study of blood T cell repertoires in COVID-19. Looking at the study overall: PBMCs, B-cell-depleted T cells, or T cells provided the cDNA or gDNA that made up the material.

Authors' processing steps: Amplification from reference gene primers served as the basis for estimated nucleated cell counts. This table comes from immunoSEQ multiplex PCR, and its TCRdb copy is limited to in-frame clones, with some not included. V and J calls and clone size are those listed in that table; D and trimming were worked out from the DNA. The sample consists of roughly 140,000 clones, 81% of them appearing once. Between the trimmed V and J ends, which lost 5 bases and 7 bases, there was a span of 12 bases. CDR1 SGHTA and CDR2 FQGNSA come from the germline V gene. The CDR3 loop spans 13 amino acids.

Sequencing was done on a sample of peripheral blood. The chain employs TRBV7-2 and TRBJ2-1, with D possibly TRBD1 on 5 matching bases. The sequence was obtained from a human donor in a cohort sampled during active COVID-19. CDR3 residues: CASSTDRRNEQFF. The CDR3 DNA is TGTGCCAGCAGCACCGACAGACGGAATGAGCAGTTCTTC.